The 31 T cell receptor beta chains given below trace back to one sample, sequenced in a study of T cell responses to AZD1222 COVID-19 vaccine. The table came from immunoSEQ multiplex PCR; TCRdb's copy has only in-frame clones and leaves some out. The sample records approximately 100,000 clones, about 89% being singletons. The source material was peripheral blood, sampled on day 0 of AZD1222 vaccination. These receptors were taken from an adult in good health.

This chain's CDR3 is CASGLVGQGRGNTIYF. The CDR3 region has the DNA TGTGCTAGTGGTTTGGTAGGACAGGGGAGGGGAAACACCATATATTTT. The rearrangement links TRBV12-5 to TRBJ1-3; 9 bases map to TRBD1. The CDR3 is 16 residues long. V was clipped by 0 bases and J by 4 bases; unmatched bases: 4. Germline assignment: CDR1 LGHNT and CDR2 FRNRAP. Full variable domain (missing parts from reference TRBV12-5 and TRBJ1-3): DARVTQTPRHKVTEMGQEVTMRCQPILGHNTVFWYRQTMMQGLELLAYFRNRAPLDDSGMPKDRFSAEMPDATLATLKIQPSEPRDSAVYFCASGLVGQGRGNTIYFGEGSWLTVV.

V gene TRBV6-5 combines with J gene TRBJ2-2, with D perhaps given as TRBD1 or TRBD2 (6 bases each). The CDR3 extends over 15 amino acids. Germline CDR1 reads MNHEY; CDR2 reads SVGAGI. V lost 2 bases and J lost 7, with 14 bases in between. The CDR3 DNA reads TGTGCCAGCAGTTACGGTCGGGGGCGGGGCGGGGAGCTGTTTTTT. Protein product: CASSYGRGRGGELFF.

V is TRBV3-1 (or the pseudogene TRBV3-2) and J is TRBJ2-5; D may match TRBD1 or TRBD2 (5 bases each). The germline V gene encodes CDR1 LGHDT and CDR2 YNNKEL (reference sequence). Trimming stripped 0 bases from V and 4 bases from J, with 15 bases between. The length of the CDR3 is 16 residues. The chain's CDR3 is CASSQDLTMGRETQYF. CDR3 sequence (DNA): TGTGCCAGCAGCCAAGATCTAACAATGGGACGAGAGACCCAGTACTTC.

The rearrangement uses TRBV15 and TRBJ1-1; D unclear. Germline V gene data show CDR1 as LNHNV and CDR2 as YYDKDF (reference sequence). The CDR3 loop spans 13 amino acids. V lost 1 base and J lost 11, with 14 bases in between. The CDR3 protein is CATSRGMPGSAFF. CDR3 sequence (DNA): TGTGCCACCAGCAGAGGAATGCCAGGATCCGCTTTCTTT.

The CDR3 DNA sequence: TGTGCCAGCAGCCAAGTCGCGTGGAAGGCTGAAGCTTTCTTT. Protein sequence: CASSQVAWKAEAFF. This rearrangement joins TRBV3-1 (or the pseudogene TRBV3-2) to TRBJ1-1; no firm D call. This CDR3 has 14 amino acids. V was shortened by 1 base and J by 6 bases, with 12 bases between the two germline ends. In germline, CDR1 is LGHDT, CDR2 YNNKEL (reference sequence).

This sequence joins TRBV24-1 and TRBJ2-3; D might be TRBD1 (6 bases). The CDR3 totals 13 residues. V was trimmed by 9 bases and J by 1 base, leaving 10 bases between them. Germline CDR1 and CDR2: KGHDR and SFDVKD. For the CDR3, the DNA is TGTGCCACCGGCGCAGGGGGCACAGATACGCAGTATTTT. This sequence encodes CATGAGGTDTQYF.

The chain employs TRBV7-9 and TRBJ2-7; D not resolved. From germline, CDR1 is SEHNR and CDR2 FQNEAQ (reference sequence). Trimming cost V 2 bases and J 2 bases, with 7 bases left between them. The CDR3 is made up of 13 amino acids. The CDR3 nucleotides are TGTGCCAGCAGCTTACCCACCACCTACGAGCAGTACTTC. Its translation is CASSLPTTYEQYF.

The count of this clone is one. The chain combines TRBV7-3 with TRBJ1-6, with 12 positions matching TRBD1. The CDR3 length is 14 residues. Germline CDR1 is SGHTA and CDR2 is FQGTGA. The trim removed 3 bases at V and 10 bases at J, leaving 1 base unmatched. CDR3 sequence reads: CASSLGTGGSPLHF. The CDR3 DNA follows: TGTGCCAGCAGCTTGGGGACAGGGGGCTCACCCCTCCACTTT.

J is TRBJ1-5 and V is TRBV12-3 or TRBV12-4; D not resolved. The CDR3 covers 13 residues. The V and J ends lost 5 bases and 5 bases respectively, with 10 bases between them. The CDR3 nucleotides read TGTGCCAGCAGTCTAGGACTTTATCAGCCCCAGCATTTT. This gives the protein CASSLGLYQPQHF.

V and J are TRBV30 and TRBJ1-2; TRBD1 aligns across 9 bases. J was trimmed by 8 bases and V by 4 bases; bases with no gene match: 11. Germline CDR1 reads GTSNPN; CDR2 reads SVGIG (reference sequence). The CDR3 has 14 amino acids. CDR3 coding DNA: TGTGCCTGGACCCGGGACAGGGTATCAAGGGGCTACACCTTC. Encoded protein: CAWTRDRVSRGYTF.

This clone was counted a single time. The chain couples TRBV4-3 to TRBJ1-2; a possible D gene is TRBD1 (6 bases). Germline V gene data show CDR1 as LGHNA and CDR2 as YSLEER. V was shortened by 4 bases and J by 4 bases, with 16 bases between the two germline ends. The CDR3 sequence is 15 residues long. The CDR3 sequence: CASSRERGGIYGYTF. In DNA form, the CDR3 reads TGCGCCAGCAGCCGTGAAAGGGGGGGAATCTATGGCTACACCTTC.

The V call is TRBV18, the J call TRBJ1-3, with 7 nucleotides matching TRBD1. With V trimmed by 0 bases and J by 2 bases, 13 bases remained unmatched. From germline, CDR1 is KGHSH and CDR2 LQKENI. There are 19 residues in the CDR3. CDR3 in amino acids: CASSPPGAATGDAGNTIYF. The CDR3 DNA is TGTGCCAGCTCACCACCGGGTGCAGCAACAGGGGACGCTGGAAACACCATATATTTT.

This clone was observed a single time. The chain recombines TRBV6-5 with TRBJ2-3; 7 nucleotides line up with TRBD2. The V segment lost 6 bases and the J segment 5 bases; nucleotides outside the gene matches: 5. CDR1 is MNHEY, CDR2 SVGAGI, per germline. The CDR3 runs to 13 residues. CDR3 coding DNA: TGTGCCAGCAGCCCCCTAGCGGAAGATACGCAGTATTTT. Its translation: CASSPLAEDTQYF.

The rearrangement links TRBV4-1 to TRBJ2-1; 9 positions agree with TRBD1. The CDR3 extends over 15 amino acids. Germline CDR1 reads MGHRA; CDR2 reads YSYEKL. J gave up 5 bases and V 4 bases, and 6 bases lay outside the gene matches. The chain's CDR3 is CASSRGQGSHNEQFF. The CDR3 DNA is TGCGCCAGCAGCCGCGGACAGGGGAGCCACAATGAGCAGTTCTTC.

This rearrangement joins TRBV7-2 to TRBJ2-5; 13 bases agree with TRBD2. In germline, CDR1 is SGHTA, CDR2 FQGNSA. There are 16 residues in the CDR3. Trimming at V came to 5 bases and at J to 1 base, leaving 4 bases not matched to a gene. The CDR3, as DNA: TGTGCCAGCAGCGCATGGACTAGCGGGGGCCAAGAGACCCAGTACTTC. Translation gives CASSAWTSGGQETQYF.

This chain connects TRBV5-1 to TRBJ2-5, with 7 bases matching TRBD1. Trimming took 4 bases from V and 5 from J; bases not matched to a gene: 11. Germline V gene lookup returns CDR1 SGHRS and CDR2 YFSETQ. This CDR3 spans 15 amino acids. The CDR3 DNA reads as TGCGCCAGCAGCCTGTCGACAGGGTTAACGGAGACCCAGTACTTC. This sequence encodes CASSLSTGLTETQYF. The complete variable domain, with remaining parts taken from reference TRBV5-1 and TRBJ2-5, reads KAGVTQTPRYLIKTRGQQVTLSCSPISGHRSVSWYQQTPGQGLQFLFEYFSETQRNKGNFPGRFSGRQFSNSRSEMNVSTLELGDSALYLCASSLSTGLTETQYFGPGTRLLVL.

This clone came up once. CDR3 DNA: TGTGTCAGAACCCCAAGAACGTACGACCCCTCCTACGAGCAGTACTTC. The encoded protein is CVRTPRTYDPSYEQYF. The chain combines TRBV7-5 with TRBJ2-7. TRBV7-5 is deemed a pseudogene. The CDR3 covers 16 residues.

The chain is built from TRBV7-3 and TRBJ2-3; D remains ambiguous. The CDR3 is made up of 16 amino acids. Germline-derived CDR1 and CDR2 are SGHTA and FQGTGA. Trimming removed 4 bases from V and 6 bases from J, with 20 bases in between. The CDR3 sequence is CASSSNSLGEKDTQYF. The CDR3 DNA sequence: TGTGCCAGCAGCTCAAATAGCCTCGGAGAGAAGGATACGCAGTATTTT.

The chain uses TRBV30 and TRBJ1-5; 8 bases align to TRBD1. Germline values: CDR1 GTSNPN, CDR2 SVGIG (reference sequence). CDR3 size: 18 residues. The V gene end was trimmed by 0 bases and the J gene end by 2 bases; junction bases not matched to a gene: 12. In DNA, the CDR3 is TGTGCCTGGAGTGTTCCCCGGACAGGGAGGGTACGCAATCAGCCCCAGCATTTT. It codes for CAWSVPRTGRVRNQPQHF.

The V call is TRBV12-5, the J call TRBJ1-3; maybe TRBD1 (6 bases). Deletions cut 3 bases from V and 1 base from J, with 19 bases between. The CDR3 consists of 18 residues. From germline, CDR1 is LGHNT and CDR2 FRNRAP. For the CDR3, the DNA is TGTGCTAGTGGTTTTGACAAGAAGACAGGAGAATCTGGAAACACCATATATTTT. This codes for CASGFDKKTGESGNTIYF.

This clone was seen a few times. The chain has TRBV11-2 and TRBJ2-2; D is perhaps TRBD1 or TRBD2 (5 bases each). Germline V gene lookup returns CDR1 SGHAT and CDR2 FQNNGV. V was shortened by 1 base and J by 6 bases, with 15 bases between the two germline ends. This CDR3 region has 16 residues. CDR3 sequence reads: CASSLVTGTPAGELFF. The CDR3 DNA reads TGTGCCAGCAGCTTAGTAACCGGGACCCCCGCCGGGGAGCTGTTTTTT.

This chain connects TRBV3-1 (or the pseudogene TRBV3-2) to TRBJ1-2, with D unclear. The ends were cut back, 4 bases at V and 7 bases at J, with 10 bases in the middle. Germline V gene lookup returns CDR1 LGHDT and CDR2 YNNKEL (reference sequence). There are 12 residues in the CDR3. CDR3 nucleotide sequence: TGTGCCAGCAGCCGCGCTTCAGTTGGCTACACCTTC. Translated: CASSRASVGYTF.

This clone has more than one count but fewer than ten. The V and J genes are TRBV27 and TRBJ2-6; D tentatively reads TRBD1 or TRBD2 (5 bases each). V was clipped by 6 bases and J by 0 bases, with 21 bases between them. The length of the CDR3 is 19 residues. Looked up from germline, CDR1 is MNHEY and CDR2 is SMNVEV (reference sequence). Here the CDR3 DNA reads TGTGCCAGCAGACCATTGACAGTCGGGACCTTCTCTGGGGCCAACGTCCTGACTTTC. Translated, it gives CASRPLTVGTFSGANVLTF.

This chain links TRBV29-1 with TRBJ1-2; TRBD1 matches 9 bases. Germline values: CDR1 SQVTM, CDR2 ANQGSEA. Losses at the gene ends were 1 base for V and 4 bases for J; bases not matched to a gene: 4. This CDR3 is built from 14 residues. The CDR3 DNA sequence: TGCAGCGTTGAAGGACAGGGGGAAGTCTATGGCTACACCTTC. This translates into CSVEGQGEVYGYTF.

The V call is TRBV18, the J call TRBJ1-1, with no clear D. The V gene lost 5 bases and the J gene lost 5 bases, with 12 bases spanning the gap. The CDR3 is 13 amino acids. Germline CDR1 is KGHSH and CDR2 is LQKENI. In nucleotides, the CDR3 is TGTGCCAGCTCAGCCGGCCTTGGGACTGAAGCTTTCTTT. Translated: CASSAGLGTEAFF. Complete variable domain (other parts from reference TRBV18 and TRBJ1-1): NAGVMQNPRHLVRRRGQEARLRCSPMKGHSHVYWYRQLPEEGLKFMVYLQKENIIDESGMPKERFSAEFPKEGPSILRIQQVVRGDSAAYFCASSAGLGTEAFFGQGTRLTVV.

DNA of the CDR3: TGTGCCAGCAGCGTACAAGCTGAAGCTTTCTTT. It is translated as CASSVQAEAFF. The V call is TRBV6-5, the J call TRBJ1-1; no definite D call. The CDR3 runs 11 residues. V lost 6 bases and J lost 6, with 8 bases in between. Germline CDR1 and CDR2: MNHEY and SVGAGI.

The chain links TRBV30 to TRBJ1-6; TRBD1 might be the D (5 bases). Trimming removed 2 bases from V and 5 bases from J, with 13 bases in between. Germline V gene data show CDR1 as GTSNPN and CDR2 as SVGIG (reference sequence). CDR3 length equals 15 residues. The CDR3 coding sequence is TGTGCCTGGAGTCGTTCGGGGCTGAATAATTCACCCCTCCACTTT. This encodes CAWSRSGLNNSPLHF.

The chain carries TRBV29-1 and TRBJ1-3, with TRBD1 identical over 7 bases. V shed 5 bases, J shed 2 bases, and the junction held 3 bases outside the gene matches. The germline gives CDR1 SQVTM, CDR2 ANQGSEA. CDR3 size: 13 residues. CDR3 bases: TGCAGCGTTCAGACAGGGCCTGGAAACACCATATATTTT. This encodes CSVQTGPGNTIYF.

The chain has TRBV7-3 and TRBJ2-1; possible D gene TRBD1, 7 bases. Germline-derived CDR1 and CDR2 are SGHTA and FQGTGA. The CDR3 contains 15 residues. V lost 2 bases to trimming and J lost 3 bases, with 11 bases between them. CDR3 residues: CASSLQGGSYNEQFF. DNA of the CDR3: TGTGCCAGCAGCTTACAGGGGGGCAGCTACAATGAGCAGTTCTTC.

The V gene is TRBV5-5, the J gene TRBJ1-5, with 7 bases lining up with TRBD1. Germline V gene lookup returns CDR1 SGHKS and CDR2 YYEKEE (reference sequence). This CDR3 contains 13 residues. V shed 3 bases and J 8 bases; nucleotides not matched to a gene: 5. The CDR3 loop reads CASSYGRGKPQHF. DNA of the CDR3: TGTGCCAGCAGCTACGGCAGGGGGAAGCCCCAGCATTTT.

J is TRBJ2-7 and V is TRBV19; D might be TRBD1 or TRBD2, each matching 5 bases. Germline V gives CDR1 LNHDA, CDR2 SQIVND (reference sequence). The CDR3 totals 14 residues. V gave up 5 bases and J gave up 6 bases, with 17 bases separating them. The CDR3 here is CASSPPGTRAEQYF. The CDR3 DNA follows: TGTGCCAGTAGTCCCCCCGGGACGAGGGCCGAGCAGTACTTC.